Below, 23 T cell receptor beta chains from the same sample are listed, as sequenced in a study of cytomegalovirus exposure and HLA in healthy donors. Clones were sequenced by immunoSEQ multiplex PCR, and TCRdb holds only the in-frame ones, with some missing. This table holds approximately 270,000 clones, roughly 90% found once. The sequenced sample was PBMCs. Receptor source: a man younger than 35 in good health and CMV-seropositive.

The CDR3, as DNA: TGTGCCAGCACCGCACGACGGGGACTAGCGGGAGGGGGTGAGCAGTTCTTC. It translates to CASTARRGLAGGGEQFF. This chain connects TRBV27 to TRBJ2-1, with TRBD2 identical over 16 bases. The CDR3 has 17 amino acids. From germline, CDR1 is MNHEY and CDR2 SMNVEV (reference sequence). V trimming: 7 bases; J trimming: 9 bases; junction bases outside the gene matches: 12.

This chain joins TRBV7-2 and TRBJ2-3, with 11 bases matching TRBD2. The ends lost 5 bases at V and 0 bases at J; junction bases unmatched: 7. Germline loops: CDR1 SGHTA, CDR2 FQGNSA. The CDR3 length is 17 residues. The CDR3 sequence: CASSRSSSGRSTDTQYF. For the CDR3, the DNA is TGTGCCAGCAGCCGTAGTTCTAGCGGGAGGAGCACAGATACGCAGTATTTT.

This clone is a singleton in its sample. CDR3 loop: CASSLWGVRETQYF. The CDR3 DNA is TGTGCCAGCAGTTTATGGGGGGTTCGAGAGACCCAGTACTTC. J is TRBJ2-5 and V is TRBV27; D may be TRBD2 (6 bases). Trimming took off 1 base at V and 4 bases at J, with 10 bases between the two ends. In germline, CDR1 is MNHEY, CDR2 SMNVEV (reference sequence). The CDR3 runs to 14 residues.

V usage is TRBV11-1 and J usage is TRBJ2-5; D might be TRBD1 (6 bases). The germline V gene has CDR1 SGHAT and CDR2 FQDESV (reference sequence). This CDR3 has 14 amino acids. V was clipped by 6 bases and J by 2 bases, with 13 bases between them. DNA of the CDR3: TGTGCCAGCAGTTTATCCACAGGGCAAGAGACCCAGTACTTC. This gives the protein CASSLSTGQETQYF.

The gene calls are TRBV6-1 and TRBJ2-3; D is unresolved. The CDR3 extends over 15 amino acids. V lost 1 base and J lost 6, with 14 bases in between. Germline V gene data show CDR1 as MNHNS and CDR2 as SASEGT. CDR3 amino acids: CASSEVRLGRDTQYF. CDR3 sequence (DNA): TGTGCCAGCAGTGAAGTGAGGCTAGGTCGTGATACGCAGTATTTT.

This clone was seen repeatedly, ten times or more. The chain is built from TRBV2 and TRBJ2-7, with 8 nucleotides matching TRBD2. Germline-derived CDR1 and CDR2 are SNHLY and FYNNEI. J lost 7 bases, V lost 7 bases, and 15 bases had no gene match. There are 15 residues in the CDR3. In nucleotides, the CDR3 is TGTGCCAGCATTCGGACCGGGAGGGCCGGAGGGGAGCAGTACTTC. Amino acid sequence: CASIRTGRAGGEQYF.

This clone was seen a few times. V gene TRBV19 combines with J gene TRBJ1-2, with 7 bases aligning to TRBD1. The CDR3 has 15 residues. The germline CDR1 and CDR2 sequences are LNHDA and SQIVND (reference sequence). After removal of 8 bases from V and 2 bases from J, the junction contained 11 bases not matched to a gene. This CDR3 is CASQIPAGGNYGYTF. The CDR3, as DNA: TGTGCCAGTCAAATCCCGGCAGGGGGAAACTATGGCTACACCTTC.

This clone was seen a single time. V usage is TRBV27 and J usage is TRBJ1-5; D is unresolved. This CDR3 is 12 amino acids long. V lost 6 bases and J 4 bases, leaving 7 bases between the germline ends. The germline CDR1 and CDR2 sequences are MNHEY and SMNVEV (reference sequence). The CDR3 spells CASRGGNQPQHF. The DNA of the CDR3 is TGTGCCAGCAGAGGAGGGAATCAGCCCCAGCATTTT.

This chain uses TRBV6-6 with TRBJ1-5; weak D call: TRBD1 (6 bases). The CDR3 runs to 15 residues. Germline-derived CDR1 and CDR2 are MNHNY and SVGAGI (reference sequence). Trimming cost V 3 bases and J 2 bases, with 11 bases left between them. The CDR3 bases are TGTGCCAGCAGTTATCTGGAGGGGGGCAATCAGCCCCAGCATTTT. This encodes CASSYLEGGNQPQHF.

The chain links TRBV28 to TRBJ2-4, with TRBD1 identical over 7 bases. This CDR3 comprises 13 residues. The germline V gene has CDR1 MDHEN and CDR2 SYDVKM. The trim removed 1 base at V and 14 bases at J, leaving 8 bases unmatched. Written as DNA, the CDR3 is TGTGCCAGCAGTTTATATCGGACAGGTCAGAAGTACTTC. The encoded protein is CASSLYRTGQKYF. Full variable domain (outside the CDR3, taken from reference TRBV28 and TRBJ2-4): DVKVTQSSRYLVKRTGEKVFLECVQDMDHENMFWYRQDPGLGLRLIYFSYDVKMKEKGDIPEGYSVSREKKERFSLILESASTNQTSMYLCASSLYRTGQKYFGAGTRLSVL.

This chain uses TRBV27 with TRBJ1-2; D gene uncertain. CDR1 is MNHEY, CDR2 SMNVEV, per germline (reference sequence). This CDR3 contains 16 residues. The ends were cut back, 4 bases at V and 8 bases at J, with 23 bases in the middle. CDR3 bases: TGTGCCAGCAGTTCCCCTAGGACCGGAGTTACGTGGGGCTACACCTTC. Protein product: CASSSPRTGVTWGYTF.

The chain links TRBV7-2 to TRBJ2-1, with D possibly matching TRBD2 (6 bases). V lost 5 bases to trimming and J lost 3 bases, with 11 bases between them. The CDR3 covers 14 residues. Germline V gene data show CDR1 as SGHTA and CDR2 as FQGNSA. The CDR3: CASSRTGLYNEQFF. In DNA form, the CDR3 reads TGTGCCAGCAGCCGTACGGGACTCTACAATGAGCAGTTCTTC.

As for this clone: The junction does not match germline at one end; this may be a read error. This chain connects TRBV6-6 to TRBJ2-5; 8 bases line up with TRBD2. CDR3 length: 14 amino acids. Germline lookup yields CDR1 MNHNY and CDR2 SVGAGI (reference sequence). The CDR3 DNA reads TGTGCCAGCAGTGGGGGGCGGTATGGCGGGAGGAATAACTTC. The encoded protein is CASSGGRYGGRNNF.

The chain joins TRBV15 to TRBJ2-7, with TRBD2 identical over 11 bases. Germline V gene sequence: CDR1 LNHNV, CDR2 YYDKDF (reference sequence). The ends lost 1 base at V and 4 bases at J; junction bases unmatched: 3. The CDR3 is made up of 15 amino acids. DNA of the CDR3: TGTGCCACCAGCAGAGGTCTAGCGGGAGGTTACGAGCAGTACTTC. Translating it yields CATSRGLAGGYEQYF.

The chain uses TRBV4-2 and TRBJ2-7; 8 nucleotides line up with TRBD2. CDR3 size: 16 residues. Unmatched junction bases numbered 5, after V lost 0 bases and J lost 1 base. Germline V gives CDR1 LGHNA, CDR2 YNFKEQ. The CDR3 DNA sequence: TGTGCCAGCAGCCAAGATGCTAGCGGGTTGTCCTACGAGCAGTACTTC. Translated: CASSQDASGLSYEQYF.

This clone has only one observation. The chain has TRBV9 and TRBJ2-2; D gene uncertain. The V gene's germline CDR1 is SGDLS and CDR2 YYNGEE. The CDR3 extends over 12 amino acids. With 0 bases removed from V and 7 bases from J, the gap between germline ends came to 4 bases. CDR3 loop: CASSVGLGELFF. For the CDR3, the DNA is TGTGCCAGCAGCGTAGGGCTCGGGGAGCTGTTTTTT.

CDR3: CASSRSRQETQYF. CDR3 DNA sequence: TGTGCCAGCAGCCGGAGCAGGCAAGAGACCCAGTACTTC. The V gene is TRBV13, the J gene TRBJ2-5, with no clear D. Trimming pared 5 bases from V and 2 bases from J, leaving 9 bases between. The CDR3 contains 13 residues. Germline CDR1 is PRHDT and CDR2 is FYEKMQ (reference sequence). The variable domain in full, completed from reference TRBV13 and TRBJ2-5, reads AAGVIQSPRHLIKEKRETATLKCYPIPRHDTVYWYQQGPGQDPQFLISFYEKMQSDKGSIPDRFSAQQFSDYHSELNMSSLELGDSALYFCASSRSRQETQYFGPGTRLLVL.

CDR3 nucleotide sequence: TGTGCCAGCAGTTACTTCGGACGGAATAATAACTATGGCTACACCTTC. It codes for CASSYFGRNNNYGYTF. The chain links TRBV6-5 to TRBJ1-2, with no clear D. The CDR3 length is 16 residues. V lost 1 base, J lost 1 base, and 13 bases lay in between. Germline CDR1 MNHEY, CDR2 SVGAGI.

The chain recombines TRBV18 with TRBJ2-1; maybe TRBD2 (5 bases). The V and J ends lost 5 bases and 1 base respectively, with 12 bases between them. Germline values: CDR1 KGHSH, CDR2 LQKENI. The CDR3 is 15 amino acids. In DNA form, the CDR3 reads TGTGCCAGCTCAGGCGGACTTCCTTCCTACAATGAGCAGTTCTTC. Protein: CASSGGLPSYNEQFF.

The rearrangement links TRBV28 to TRBJ1-4, with no clear D. The CDR3 has 10 residues. Germline V lookup: CDR1 MDHEN, CDR2 SYDVKM. With 10 bases removed from V and 8 bases from J, the gap between germline ends came to 8 bases. The CDR3 here is CATGREKLFF. The CDR3, as DNA: TGTGCCACAGGAAGGGAAAAACTGTTTTTT.

The chain carries TRBV2 and TRBJ2-7, with 14 bases matching TRBD2. V shed 6 bases, J shed 3 bases, and the junction held 13 bases outside the gene matches. Germline CDR1 reads SNHLY; CDR2 reads FYNNEI. This CDR3 region has 18 residues. The CDR3 loop is CASSLPGTSGSGVYEQYF. CDR3 sequence (DNA): TGTGCCAGCAGCCTACCCGGGACTAGCGGGAGCGGTGTCTACGAGCAGTACTTC. The entire variable domain, with the rest obtained from reference TRBV2 and TRBJ2-7, is as follows: EPEVTQTPSHQVTQMGQEVILRCVPISNHLYFYWYRQILGQKVEFLVSFYNNEISEKSEIFDDQFSVERPDGSNFTLKIRSTKLEDSAMYFCASSLPGTSGSGVYEQYFGPGTRLTVT.

This chain uses TRBV2 with TRBJ2-5; 7 bases align to TRBD2. The CDR3 totals 13 residues. Germline V gene lookup returns CDR1 SNHLY and CDR2 FYNNEI. The trim removed 8 bases at V and 5 bases at J, leaving 8 bases unmatched. This CDR3 reads CASLLGEGETQYF. The CDR3 DNA sequence: TGTGCCAGCCTCCTTGGGGAGGGCGAGACCCAGTACTTC.

This chain joins TRBV18 and TRBJ2-7; D remains ambiguous. The CDR3 extends over 13 amino acids. The V gene lost 0 bases and the J gene lost 6 bases, with 9 bases spanning the gap. Germline V CDR1 and CDR2: KGHSH, LQKENI. For the CDR3, the DNA is TGTGCCAGCTCACCACCGACGTCTTTCGAGCAGTACTTC. This codes for CASSPPTSFEQYF.